The text below deals with one T cell receptor (beta chain). Its antigen is as yet unknown. Trimming removed 3 bases at V and 12 bases at J, with 18 bases between. The CDR3 consists of 13 residues. Per the germline V gene, CDR1 is MDHEN and CDR2 is SYDVKM. MiXCR, applied by TCRdb to the RT-PCR reads, yields one record per CDR3 protein. The sample lists around 500,000 distinct CDR3 sequences, about 10% occurring once. This sample was included in a study of response to subunit inactivated influenza vaccine. General study results and limits: Authors suggested each seasonal influenza vaccination recruits few new T cells.

This chain uses TRBV28 with TRBJ2-7, with D tentatively TRBD2 (5 bases). Specimen: PBMCs from blood, collected 45 days after vaccination. This receptor was identified in a man aged 50 or older who received an inactivated influenza vaccine. This CDR3 is CASSLRFGPGGYF. The CDR3 coding sequence is TGTGCCAGCAGTTTGAGGTTTGGGCCAGGAGGGTACTTC.